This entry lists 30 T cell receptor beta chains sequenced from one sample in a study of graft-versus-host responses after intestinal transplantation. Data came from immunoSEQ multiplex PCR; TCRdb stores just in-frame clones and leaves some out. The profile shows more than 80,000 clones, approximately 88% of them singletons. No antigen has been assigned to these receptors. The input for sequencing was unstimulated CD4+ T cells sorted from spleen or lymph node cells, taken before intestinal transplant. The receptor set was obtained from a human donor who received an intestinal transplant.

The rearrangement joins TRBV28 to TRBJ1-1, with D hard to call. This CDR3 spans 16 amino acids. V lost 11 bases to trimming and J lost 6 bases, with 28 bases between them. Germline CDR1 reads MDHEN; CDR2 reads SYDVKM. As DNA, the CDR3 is TGTGCCCGAAGGGTTCACGGGGTGGGCGTCGGCGCTGAAGCTTTCTTT. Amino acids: CARRVHGVGVGAEAFF.

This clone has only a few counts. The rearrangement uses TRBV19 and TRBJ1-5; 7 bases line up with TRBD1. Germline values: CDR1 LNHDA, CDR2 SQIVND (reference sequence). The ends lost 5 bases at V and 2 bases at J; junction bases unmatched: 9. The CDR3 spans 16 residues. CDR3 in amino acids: CASSLQGERGNQPQHF. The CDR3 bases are TGTGCCAGTAGTCTTCAGGGGGAGAGGGGCAATCAGCCCCAGCATTTT.

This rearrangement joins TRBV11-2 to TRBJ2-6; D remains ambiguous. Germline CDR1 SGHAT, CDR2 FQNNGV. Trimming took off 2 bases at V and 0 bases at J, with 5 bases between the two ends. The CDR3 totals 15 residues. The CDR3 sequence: CASSLQISGANVLTF. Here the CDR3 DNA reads TGTGCCAGCAGCTTACAAATCTCTGGGGCCAACGTCCTGACTTTC.

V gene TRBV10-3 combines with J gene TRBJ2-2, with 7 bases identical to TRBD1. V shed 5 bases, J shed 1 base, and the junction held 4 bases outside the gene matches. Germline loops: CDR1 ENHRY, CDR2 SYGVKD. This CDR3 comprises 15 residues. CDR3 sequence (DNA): TGTGCCATCAGTAGAACAGGGGAGAACACCGGGGAGCTGTTTTTT. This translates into CAISRTGENTGELFF.

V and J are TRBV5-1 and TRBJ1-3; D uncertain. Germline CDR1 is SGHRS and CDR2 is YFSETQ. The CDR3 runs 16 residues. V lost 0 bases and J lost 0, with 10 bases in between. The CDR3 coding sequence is TGCGCCAGCAGCTTGGCCGGGGTGAGCTCTGGAAACACCATATATTTT. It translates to CASSLAGVSSGNTIYF. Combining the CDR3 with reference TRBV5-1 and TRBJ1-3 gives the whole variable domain KAGVTQTPRYLIKTRGQQVTLSCSPISGHRSVSWYQQTPGQGLQFLFEYFSETQRNKGNFPGRFSGRQFSNSRSEMNVSTLELGDSALYLCASSLAGVSSGNTIYFGEGSWLTVV.

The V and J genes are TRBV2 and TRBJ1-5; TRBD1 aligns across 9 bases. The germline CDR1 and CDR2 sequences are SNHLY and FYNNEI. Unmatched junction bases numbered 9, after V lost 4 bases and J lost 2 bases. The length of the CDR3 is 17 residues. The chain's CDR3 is CASSGEQGAMGNQPQHF. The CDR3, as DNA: TGTGCCAGCAGTGGGGAACAGGGGGCGATGGGCAATCAGCCCCAGCATTTT.

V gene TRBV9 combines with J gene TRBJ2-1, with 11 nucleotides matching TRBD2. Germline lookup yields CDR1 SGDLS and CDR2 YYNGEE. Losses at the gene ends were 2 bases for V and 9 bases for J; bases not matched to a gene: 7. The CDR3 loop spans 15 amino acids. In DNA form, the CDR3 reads TGTGCCAGCAGCGTTGGAGTAGCGGGAGGGGGTGAGCAGTTCTTC. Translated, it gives CASSVGVAGGGEQFF.

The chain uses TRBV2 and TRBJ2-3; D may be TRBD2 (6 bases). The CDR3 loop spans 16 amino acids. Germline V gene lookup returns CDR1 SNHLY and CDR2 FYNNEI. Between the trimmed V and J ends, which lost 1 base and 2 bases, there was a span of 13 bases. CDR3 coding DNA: TGTGCCAGCAGTGAAGAGAGGGAGGAGATCACAGATACGCAGTATTTT. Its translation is CASSEEREEITDTQYF.

The CDR3 spells CASSPGQGAYGYTF. The CDR3 DNA follows: TGCGCCAGCAGCCCAGGACAGGGCGCCTATGGCTACACCTTC. This chain joins TRBV5-1 and TRBJ1-2, with TRBD1 matching 8 bases. V dropped 4 bases and J dropped 4; count of bases not matched to a gene: 6. Germline-derived CDR1 and CDR2 are SGHRS and YFSETQ. This CDR3 spans 14 amino acids.

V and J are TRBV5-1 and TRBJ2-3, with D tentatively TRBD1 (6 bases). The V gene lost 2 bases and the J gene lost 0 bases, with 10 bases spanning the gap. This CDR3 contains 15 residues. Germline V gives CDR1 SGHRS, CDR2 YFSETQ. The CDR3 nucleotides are TGCGCCAGCAGCTTACAGGGTTTGAGCACAGATACGCAGTATTTT. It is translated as CASSLQGLSTDTQYF. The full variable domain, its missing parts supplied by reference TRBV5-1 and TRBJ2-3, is KAGVTQTPRYLIKTRGQQVTLSCSPISGHRSVSWYQQTPGQGLQFLFEYFSETQRNKGNFPGRFSGRQFSNSRSEMNVSTLELGDSALYLCASSLQGLSTDTQYFGPGTRLTVL.

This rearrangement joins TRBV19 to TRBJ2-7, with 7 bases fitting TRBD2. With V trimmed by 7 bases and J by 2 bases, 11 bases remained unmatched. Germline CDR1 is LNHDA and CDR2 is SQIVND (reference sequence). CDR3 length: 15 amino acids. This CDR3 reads CASNPGGGATYEQYF. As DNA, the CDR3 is TGTGCCAGTAACCCCGGGGGAGGGGCAACCTACGAGCAGTACTTC.

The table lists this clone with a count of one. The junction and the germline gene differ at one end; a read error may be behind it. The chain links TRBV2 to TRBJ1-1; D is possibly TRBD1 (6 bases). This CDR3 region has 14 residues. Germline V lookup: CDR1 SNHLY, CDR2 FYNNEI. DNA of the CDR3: TGTGCCCGCAGTGAAGGGGGGCCGAACACTGAAGCTTTCTTT. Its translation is CARSEGGPNTEAFF.

DNA of the CDR3: TGTGCCAGCAGTGAAGCGCTCGCAGGGGGCACTGAAGCTTTCTTT. It specifies CASSEALAGGTEAFF. The chain couples TRBV2 to TRBJ1-1, with 7 nucleotides matching TRBD1. CDR3 size: 15 residues. Germline lookup yields CDR1 SNHLY and CDR2 FYNNEI. With 0 bases clipped from V and 4 bases from J, the junction kept 5 bases outside the gene matches.

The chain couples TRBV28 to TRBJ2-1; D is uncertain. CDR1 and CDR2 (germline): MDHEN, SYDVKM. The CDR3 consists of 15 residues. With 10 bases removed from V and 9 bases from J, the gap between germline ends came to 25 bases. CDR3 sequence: CAIQTPVVGSGEQFF. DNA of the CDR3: TGTGCCATCCAAACCCCCGTAGTAGGTTCGGGTGAGCAGTTCTTC. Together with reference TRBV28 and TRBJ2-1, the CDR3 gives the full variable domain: DVKVTQSSRYLVKRTGEKVFLECVQDMDHENMFWYRQDPGLGLRLIYFSYDVKMKEKGDIPEGYSVSREKKERFSLILESASTNQTSMYLCAIQTPVVGSGEQFFGPGTRLTVL.

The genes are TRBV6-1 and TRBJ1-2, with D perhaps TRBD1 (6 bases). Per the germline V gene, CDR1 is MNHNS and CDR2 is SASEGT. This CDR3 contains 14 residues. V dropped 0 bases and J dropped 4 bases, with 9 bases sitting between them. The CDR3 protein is CASSEAGAGYGYTF. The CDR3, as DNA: TGTGCCAGCAGTGAAGCGGGGGCTGGCTATGGCTACACCTTC.

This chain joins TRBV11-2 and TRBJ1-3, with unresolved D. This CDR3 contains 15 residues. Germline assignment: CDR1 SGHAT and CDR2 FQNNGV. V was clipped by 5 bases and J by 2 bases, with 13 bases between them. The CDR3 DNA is TGTGCCAGCAGCCCGCGGATGATCCCTGGAAACACCATATATTTT. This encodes CASSPRMIPGNTIYF.

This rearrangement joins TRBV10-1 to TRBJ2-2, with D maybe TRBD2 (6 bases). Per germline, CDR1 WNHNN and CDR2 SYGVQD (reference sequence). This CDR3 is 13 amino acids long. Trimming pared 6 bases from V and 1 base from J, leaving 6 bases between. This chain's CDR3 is CASSGGNTGELFF. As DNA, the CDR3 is TGCGCCAGCAGCGGGGGGAACACCGGGGAGCTGTTTTTT.

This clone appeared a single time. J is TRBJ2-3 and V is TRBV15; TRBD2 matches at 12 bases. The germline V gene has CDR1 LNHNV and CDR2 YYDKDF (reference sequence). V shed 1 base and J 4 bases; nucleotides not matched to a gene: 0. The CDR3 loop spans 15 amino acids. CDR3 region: CATSRGLAGADTQYF. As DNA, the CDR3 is TGTGCCACCAGCAGAGGACTAGCGGGGGCAGATACGCAGTATTTT.

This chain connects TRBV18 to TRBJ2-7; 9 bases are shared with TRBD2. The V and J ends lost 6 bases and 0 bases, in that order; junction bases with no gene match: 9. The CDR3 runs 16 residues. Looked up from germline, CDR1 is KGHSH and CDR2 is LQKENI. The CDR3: CASSPVAGVLSYEQYF. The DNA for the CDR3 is TGTGCCAGCTCCCCCGTAGCGGGAGTCCTCTCCTACGAGCAGTACTTC. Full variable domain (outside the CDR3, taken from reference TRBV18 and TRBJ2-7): NAGVMQNPRHLVRRRGQEARLRCSPMKGHSHVYWYRQLPEEGLKFMVYLQKENIIDESGMPKERFSAEFPKEGPSILRIQQVVRGDSAAYFCASSPVAGVLSYEQYFGPGTRLTVT.

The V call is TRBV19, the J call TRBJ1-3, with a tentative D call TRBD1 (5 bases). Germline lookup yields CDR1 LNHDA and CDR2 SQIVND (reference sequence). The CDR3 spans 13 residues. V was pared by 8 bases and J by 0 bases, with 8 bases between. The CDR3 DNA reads TGTGCCAGTCGACAGAGCTCTGGAAACACCATATATTTT. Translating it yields CASRQSSGNTIYF.

The CDR3 loop reads CASSLWTGNSYEQYF. In nucleotides, the CDR3 is TGCGCCAGCAGCTTGTGGACAGGAAATTCCTACGAGCAGTACTTC. The chain recombines TRBV5-1 with TRBJ2-7; 7 bases align to TRBD1. This CDR3 is 15 amino acids long. CDR1 is SGHRS and CDR2 is YFSETQ in the germline V gene. Trimming at V came to 1 base and at J to 1 base, leaving 5 bases not matched to a gene.

The CDR3 DNA reads as TGTGCCAGCAGCGTGTCCGGGACAGGCCTCGATTCACCCCTCCACTTT. This sequence encodes CASSVSGTGLDSPLHF. The gene calls are TRBV9 and TRBJ1-6; 8 positions match TRBD1. Germline V lookup: CDR1 SGDLS, CDR2 YYNGEE. V was pared by 2 bases and J by 8 bases, with 9 bases of the junction left unmatched. The CDR3 runs to 16 residues.

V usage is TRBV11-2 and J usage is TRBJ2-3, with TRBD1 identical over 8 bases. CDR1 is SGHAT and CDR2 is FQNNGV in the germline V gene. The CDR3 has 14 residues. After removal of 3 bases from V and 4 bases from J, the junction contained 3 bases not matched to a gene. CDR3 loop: CASSFEQGADTQYF. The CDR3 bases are TGTGCCAGCAGCTTCGAACAGGGGGCAGATACGCAGTATTTT.

CDR3 bases: TGCAGCGTTGAGCAGGGGGCCACTGAAGCTTTCTTT. Translation: CSVEQGATEAFF. J is TRBJ1-1 and V is TRBV29-1; 8 bases are shared with TRBD1. This CDR3 is built from 12 residues. The junction had 1 base not matched to a gene; V was cut back by 3 bases and J by 4 bases. CDR1 is SQVTM, CDR2 ANQGSEA, per germline.

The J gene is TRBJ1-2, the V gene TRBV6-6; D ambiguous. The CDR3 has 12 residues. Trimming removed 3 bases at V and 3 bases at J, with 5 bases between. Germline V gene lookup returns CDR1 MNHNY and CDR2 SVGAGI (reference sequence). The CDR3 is CASSYLYYGYTF. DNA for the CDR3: TGTGCCAGCAGTTATCTCTACTATGGCTACACCTTC.

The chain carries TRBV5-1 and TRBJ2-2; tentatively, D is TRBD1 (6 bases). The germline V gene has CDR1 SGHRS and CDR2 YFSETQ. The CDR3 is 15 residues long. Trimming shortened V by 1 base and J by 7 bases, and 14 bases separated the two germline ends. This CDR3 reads CASSLWNRAGGELFF. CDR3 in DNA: TGCGCCAGCAGCTTGTGGAACAGGGCGGGCGGGGAGCTGTTTTTT.

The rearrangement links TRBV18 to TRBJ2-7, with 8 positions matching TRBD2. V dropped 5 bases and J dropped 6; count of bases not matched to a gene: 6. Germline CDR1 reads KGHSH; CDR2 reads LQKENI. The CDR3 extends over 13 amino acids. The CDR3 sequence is CASSVRAGVEQYF. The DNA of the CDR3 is TGTGCCAGCTCAGTACGAGCGGGGGTCGAGCAGTACTTC. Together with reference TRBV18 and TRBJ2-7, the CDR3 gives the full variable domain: NAGVMQNPRHLVRRRGQEARLRCSPMKGHSHVYWYRQLPEEGLKFMVYLQKENIIDESGMPKERFSAEFPKEGPSILRIQQVVRGDSAAYFCASSVRAGVEQYFGPGTRLTVT.

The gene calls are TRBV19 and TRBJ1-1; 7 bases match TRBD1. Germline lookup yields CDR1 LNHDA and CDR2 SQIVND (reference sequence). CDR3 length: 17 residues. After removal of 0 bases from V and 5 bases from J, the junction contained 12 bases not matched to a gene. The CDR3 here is CASSIDLPARGRTEAFF. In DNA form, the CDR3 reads TGTGCCAGTAGTATAGATCTGCCCGCCAGGGGGAGGACTGAAGCTTTCTTT.

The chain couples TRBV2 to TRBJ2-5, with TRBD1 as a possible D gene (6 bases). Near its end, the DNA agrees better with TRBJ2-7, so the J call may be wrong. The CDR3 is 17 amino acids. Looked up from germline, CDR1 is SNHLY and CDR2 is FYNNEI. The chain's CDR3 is CASSLGAGIKSSYEQYF. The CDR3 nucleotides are TGTGCCAGCAGTCTGGGGGCCGGCATAAAGAGCTCCTACGAGCAGTACTTC.

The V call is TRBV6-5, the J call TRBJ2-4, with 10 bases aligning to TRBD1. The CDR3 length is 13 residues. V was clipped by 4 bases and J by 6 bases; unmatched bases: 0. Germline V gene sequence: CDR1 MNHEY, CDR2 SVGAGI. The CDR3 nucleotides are TGTGCCAGCAGTTGGGACAGGGGAAACATTCAGTACTTC. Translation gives CASSWDRGNIQYF.